The next 24 T cell receptor beta chains were all read from a single sample in a study of CDR3 diversity in severe acne. A single record per CDR3 protein comes from TCRdb applying MiXCR to the PCR reads. This table holds more than 80,000 distinct CDR3 sequences, approximately 54% found once. Sequencing was done on a sample of blood. Receptors originate from a male donor with severe acne vulgaris.

This clonotype was observed a few times. This chain connects TRBV27 to TRBJ2-7; 11 bases are a match to TRBD1. Germline trimming cut 6 bases from V and 2 bases from J; bases unmatched to any gene: 6. The CDR3 extends over 15 amino acids. In germline, CDR1 is MNHEY, CDR2 SMNVEV (reference sequence). This chain's CDR3 is CASRRSGQGAYEQYV. The CDR3 DNA reads TGTGCCAGCAGGAGGTCGGGACAGGGGGCCTACGAGCAGTACGTC.

The chain joins TRBV4-3 to TRBJ2-7; D uncertain. The germline V gene has CDR1 LGHNA and CDR2 YSLEER. The CDR3 covers 14 residues. The ends were cut back, 5 bases at V and 0 bases at J, with 11 bases in the middle. The CDR3 protein is CASSSGISSYEQYF. The CDR3 DNA sequence: TGCGCCAGCAGCTCTGGTATTAGCTCCTACGAGCAGTACTTC.

The rearrangement links TRBV25-1 to TRBJ1-6; D is unclear. V lost 6 bases to trimming and J lost 9 bases, with 21 bases between them. The CDR3 has 16 amino acids. Germline assignment: CDR1 MGHDK and CDR2 SYGVNS. The CDR3 region has the DNA TGTGCCAGCAGCCAAGAGCTGGGTGCCCTAGGTTCACCCCTCCACTTT. It codes for CASSQELGALGSPLHF.

This sequence joins TRBV2 and TRBJ2-5; perhaps TRBD2 as D (5 bases). V gave up 6 bases and J gave up 2 bases, with 7 bases separating them. Germline CDR1 SNHLY, CDR2 FYNNEI. The CDR3 consists of 12 residues. The CDR3 DNA follows: TGTGCCAGCAGGGAGGCTCAAGAGACCCAGTACTTC. It codes for CASREAQETQYF.

On this clonotype: With a much larger clone just one base away, this may be a read error. J is TRBJ2-1 and V is TRBV7-9, with D perhaps matching TRBD2 (5 bases). Germline V gene data show CDR1 as SEHNR and CDR2 as FQNEAQ (reference sequence). The CDR3 runs to 12 residues. Trimming stripped 6 bases from V and 8 bases from J, with 11 bases between. In DNA, the CDR3 is TGTGCCAGCAGACCACCCGGGGATGAGCAGTTCTTC. It translates to CASRPPGDEQFF.

The rearrangement links TRBV7-9 to TRBJ2-7, with 7 bases identical to TRBD1. Unmatched junction bases numbered 12, after V lost 5 bases and J lost 2 bases. This CDR3 has 16 residues. Germline values: CDR1 SEHNR, CDR2 FQNEAQ (reference sequence). The CDR3 nucleotides read TGTGCCAGCAGCCTACACGGGACAGAGAAGGCCTACGAGCAGTACTTC. It encodes CASSLHGTEKAYEQYF.

This clonotype is medium-sized (0.01 to 0.1%). The chain carries TRBV12-3 or TRBV12-4 and TRBJ1-5, with 12 bases fitting TRBD1. V gave up 5 bases and J gave up 16 bases; unmatched junction bases: 9. The CDR3 consists of 13 residues. CDR3 loop: CASSKGQGALHHF. In DNA, the CDR3 is TGTGCCAGCAGTAAGGGACAGGGGGCCCTACACCATTTT.

This clonotype was counted many times. This rearrangement joins TRBV7-2 to TRBJ2-7; tentatively, D is TRBD1 or TRBD2 (5 bases each). This CDR3 is 16 amino acids long. Germline V CDR1 and CDR2: SGHTA, FQGNSA. The V end lost 0 bases, the J end lost 0 bases, and 12 bases lay between the germline ends. CDR3 nucleotide sequence: TGTGCCAGCAGCTTAGCGGCAGGGAGCTCCTCCTACGAGCAGTACTTC. Residues: CASSLAAGSSSYEQYF.

This clonotype was seen just once. The CDR3 DNA reads TGTGCCAGCAGTCCTGACTCGGGACAGCCGATGGGTATGGAGACCCAGTACTTC. This gives the protein CASSPDSGQPMGMETQYF. The rearrangement joins TRBV25-1 to TRBJ2-5; 7 bases line up with TRBD1. Germline CDR1 reads MGHDK; CDR2 reads SYGVNS. V lost 5 bases to trimming and J lost 5 bases; unmatched junction nucleotides: 20. The CDR3 loop spans 18 amino acids.

In the case of this clonotype: The junction departs from the called germline gene at one end, perhaps through a read error. The V gene is TRBV7-3, the J gene TRBJ2-7, with D perhaps TRBD1 or TRBD2 (5 bases each). The germline V gene encodes CDR1 SGHTA and CDR2 FQGTGA. The CDR3 is 13 residues long. In DNA form, the CDR3 reads TGTGCCAGCAGCTTAATTCGGGGCTACGAGCAGTGCTTC. This codes for CASSLIRGYEQCF.

The CDR3: CASSPPDEADEQYF. The CDR3 DNA reads as TGTGCCAGCAGTCCTCCAGACGAAGCGGATGAGCAGTACTTC. This chain uses TRBV6-1 with TRBJ2-7, with D possibly TRBD2 on 5 matching bases. Deletions cut 5 bases from V and 7 bases from J, with 18 bases between. Per germline, CDR1 MNHNS and CDR2 SASEGT. The CDR3 contains 14 residues.

In DNA, the CDR3 is TGCAGTGCTAGAGTTACCGAGTACCAAGAGACCCAGTACTTC. It is translated as CSARVTEYQETQYF. The genes are TRBV20-1 and TRBJ2-5; D not resolved. This CDR3 spans 14 amino acids. Germline V gene sequence: CDR1 DFQATT, CDR2 SNEGSKA (reference sequence). Trimming shortened V by 1 base and J by 0 bases, and 9 bases separated the two germline ends.

The chain carries TRBV7-8 and TRBJ1-5; 7 bases fit TRBD1. J was trimmed by 4 bases and V by 1 base; bases with no gene match: 4. The CDR3 extends over 15 amino acids. Germline loops: CDR1 SGHVS, CDR2 FQNEAQ. The CDR3 sequence: CASSLGTGENQPQHF. The CDR3, as DNA: TGTGCCAGCAGCTTAGGGACAGGAGAAAATCAGCCCCAGCATTTT.

The CDR3, as DNA: TGCAGCGTTGAAACTAGCGGGAGCTCCTACGAGCAGTACTTC. Its protein product is CSVETSGSSYEQYF. This chain links TRBV29-1 with TRBJ2-7, with 11 bases aligning to TRBD2. CDR3 length: 14 amino acids. V shed 2 bases and J 0 bases; nucleotides not matched to a gene: 0. Per germline, CDR1 SQVTM and CDR2 ANQGSEA.

This chain connects TRBV10-3 to TRBJ2-2; D is uncertain. The CDR3 totals 11 residues. The V and J ends lost 8 bases and 1 base respectively, with 2 bases between them. Germline-derived CDR1 and CDR2 are ENHRY and SYGVKD. The CDR3 sequence: CAIENTGELFF. The CDR3 DNA sequence: TGTGCCATCGAGAACACCGGGGAGCTGTTTTTT.

This clonotype was seen a handful of times. The chain uses TRBV10-3 and TRBJ1-1; TRBD1 might be the D (6 bases). This CDR3 is built from 14 residues. Trimming shortened V by 6 bases and J by 5 bases, and 16 bases separated the two germline ends. The germline V gene encodes CDR1 ENHRY and CDR2 SYGVKD. CDR3: CAISWTELGTEAFF. CDR3 sequence (DNA): TGTGCCATCAGCTGGACAGAATTGGGGACTGAAGCTTTCTTT.

V gene TRBV15 combines with J gene TRBJ2-1; D ambiguous. Per the germline V gene, CDR1 is LNHNV and CDR2 is YYDKDF (reference sequence). V was trimmed by 0 bases and J by 8 bases, leaving 23 bases between them. This CDR3 spans 18 amino acids. CDR3: CATSRDLASSLSFDEQFF. The CDR3 nucleotides read TGTGCCACCAGCAGAGATCTTGCCAGCAGCTTAAGTTTTGATGAGCAGTTCTTC.

Notes on this clonotype: A much larger clone lies a single base off, so this may be a read error. The chain uses TRBV15 and TRBJ2-5; weak D call: TRBD2 (6 bases). The length of the CDR3 is 18 residues. Germline CDR1 is LNHNV and CDR2 is YYDKDF (reference sequence). CDR3 protein: CATSRPAGVNPVGETQHF. In nucleotides, the CDR3 is TGTGCCACCAGCAGACCAGCGGGCGTAAACCCCGTGGGGGAGACCCAGCACTTC. Filled out from reference TRBV15 and TRBJ2-5, the complete variable domain reads DAMVIQNPRYQVTQFGKPVTLSCSQTLNHNVMYWYQQKSSQAPKLLFHYYDKDFNNEADTPDNFQSRRPNTSFCFLDIRSPGLGDTAMYLCATSRPAGVNPVGETQHFGPGTRLLVL.

The table lists this clonotype with many counts. V is TRBV6-1 and J is TRBJ1-2; 10 bases line up with TRBD1. Germline trimming cut 7 bases from V and 4 bases from J; bases unmatched to any gene: 6. The V gene's germline CDR1 is MNHNS and CDR2 SASEGT. This CDR3 is built from 14 residues. The CDR3 DNA reads as TGTGCCAGCACCAGGACAGGGGGGGGCTATGGCTACACCTTC. Translation gives CASTRTGGGYGYTF.

This clonotype was found a few times. This chain links TRBV24-1 with TRBJ2-7; no firm D call. The CDR3 length is 13 residues. Trimming pared 5 bases from V and 0 bases from J, leaving 7 bases between. CDR1 is KGHDR and CDR2 is SFDVKD in the germline V gene. CDR3 in DNA: TGTGCCACCAGTGGGTGGCCCTCCTACGAGCAGTACTTC. It is translated as CATSGWPSYEQYF.

This clonotype was seen many times. V and J are TRBV29-1 and TRBJ1-4, with D possibly TRBD1 on 6 matching bases. Germline V gives CDR1 SQVTM, CDR2 ANQGSEA. The CDR3 covers 12 residues. V shed 4 bases and J shed 7 bases, with 10 bases lying between them. CDR3 nucleotide sequence: TGCAGCGTTGGGGACACCGGTGAAAAACTGTTTTTT. It specifies CSVGDTGEKLFF.

This clonotype was recorded many times. The rearrangement links TRBV5-5 to TRBJ2-7; D is possibly TRBD2 (6 bases). CDR1 and CDR2 from the germline V gene are SGHKS and YYEKEE (reference sequence). V was shortened by 0 bases and J by 1 base, with 17 bases between the two germline ends. This CDR3 is 17 amino acids long. The CDR3 spells CASSLAFMGGGSYEQYF. The CDR3 bases are TGTGCCAGCAGCTTGGCCTTTATGGGGGGTGGGTCCTACGAGCAGTACTTC. The whole variable domain, remainder taken from reference TRBV5-5 and TRBJ2-7, is DAGVTQSPTHLIKTRGQQVTLRCSPISGHKSVSWYQQVLGQGPQFIFQYYEKEERGRGNFPDRFSARQFPNYSSELNVNALLLGDSALYLCASSLAFMGGGSYEQYFGPGTRLTVT.

Concerning this clonotype itself: The DNA is omitted, as the CDR3 cannot be located on it reliably, and the CDR3 follows TCRdb's listing. CDR3 region: CISVPATGAVRSPNTGELVF. This chain links TRBV7-5 with TRBJ2-2; no check of the table's D call, TRBD1, against the DNA was made. TRBV7-5 has pseudogene status. The CDR3 spans 20 residues, counting both ends.

The chain has TRBV7-9 and TRBJ2-2, with D hard to call. Per germline, CDR1 SEHNR and CDR2 FQNEAQ (reference sequence). This CDR3 contains 13 residues. The V and J ends lost 5 bases and 8 bases respectively, with 12 bases between them. CDR3: CASSQTPEGELFF. For the CDR3, the DNA is TGTGCCAGCAGCCAGACTCCCGAGGGGGAGCTGTTTTTT.